This TCR beta chain was sequenced during a study of shared clonotypes between healthy human individuals. The table lists this clone with a count of one. Its antigen is undetermined. The CDR3 is made up of 17 amino acids. J lost 4 bases, V lost 0 bases, and 7 bases had no gene match. Looked up from germline, CDR1 is MGHRA and CDR2 is YSYEKL. CD45RO-negative cells were positively selected for CCR7, leaving out terminally differentiated effector memory CD45RA+ cells. Healthy HIV-negative adults with no recent acute infections or vaccinations were recruited as donors. General observations from the study: Clonotypes shared by all four donors outscored non-shared clonotypes in generation probability.

Profiled with immunoSEQ multiplex PCR; TCRdb holds only in-frame clones, not every one. The repertoire holds millions of clones, with 85% to 95% as singletons. J is TRBJ2-3 and V is TRBV4-1, with TRBD2 identical over 10 bases. The TCR was taken from a man between 18 and 29 years old in good health. The sequenced sample consisted of naive CD8+ T cells sorted from blood. CDR3 loop: CASSQDQRGGYADTQYF. For the CDR3, the DNA is TGCGCCAGCAGCCAAGATCAGCGGGGGGGATACGCAGATACGCAGTATTTT.